This T cell receptor (beta chain) was recorded in a study of T cell repertoires in ileal Crohn's disease. Losses at the gene ends were 0 bases for V and 3 bases for J; bases not matched to a gene: 8. Germline lookup yields CDR1 SEHNR and CDR2 FQNEAQ (reference sequence). The CDR3 covers 16 residues. Time point noted: neoterminal ileum biopsy at postoperative endoscopy, about 6 months after surgery. This clone was recorded a few times. The antigen is not known. Whole-study results and caveats: Every patient over 26.8% clonality showed endoscopic recurrence.

TCRB immunosequencing input was around 540 nanograms of biopsy DNA per sample. Sequenced by immunoSEQ multiplex PCR; TCRdb stores in-frame clones only, minus some. The sample lists roughly 8,500 clones; around 80% were seen once. This sequence was found in an adult with Crohn's disease. The chain links TRBV7-9 to TRBJ2-7, with TRBD2 identical over 7 bases. Sequenced sample: ileal tissue. The CDR3 loop is CASSLATSVPVYEQYF. The CDR3 DNA reads as TGTGCCAGCAGCTTAGCCACTAGCGTTCCTGTCTACGAGCAGTACTTC.